The 23 T cell receptor beta chains below were found in one sample sequenced in a study of T cells after yellow fever vaccination (dated by TCRdb to the late 2010s). Library preparation used 5' RACE. For sequencing, an Illumina HiSeq 2500 was employed. The public reads were reanalyzed by TCRdb: fastp trimming at Q25, MiXCR alignment, in-frame beta chains only. Rows with one shared CDR3 protein collapse into an entry with the most common genes and DNA. Recorded for this sample are some 560,000 distinct CDR3 sequences; about 19% of them occurred a single time. Clones ranked in the top ten supply 13% to 15% of the sample. Per the publication, the treatment or condition label means: live attenuated yellow fever vaccine strain. The starting material was PBMCs, obtained 15 days after the yellow fever booster vaccination. The receptors were sampled from a man younger than 45 who received the YFV17D yellow fever vaccine.

The chain couples TRBV5-1 to TRBJ1-2; no clear D. The CDR3 length is 16 residues. The V gene lost 3 bases and the J gene lost 2 bases, with 17 bases spanning the gap. Germline V gene sequence: CDR1 SGHRS, CDR2 YFSETQ. Here the CDR3 reads CASSSDGRNTNYGYTF. CDR3 in DNA: TGCGCCAGCAGCTCGGACGGCCGGAATACCAACTATGGCTACACCTTC.

In its sample, this clonotype was seen many times. V and J are TRBV12-3 or TRBV12-4 and TRBJ2-2; no firm D call. The CDR3 is 15 amino acids. The V end lost 2 bases, the J end lost 5 bases, and 12 bases lay between the germline ends. DNA for the CDR3: TGTGCCAGCAGTTTACTGCAGCCCCGTACCGGGGAGCTGTTTTTT. Protein product: CASSLLQPRTGELFF.

This clonotype has just a few counts. One junction end disagrees with the germline gene, perhaps due to a read error. This chain uses TRBV2 with TRBJ2-6, with D perhaps matching TRBD2 (6 bases). Germline CDR1 SNHLY, CDR2 FYNNEI. The CDR3 contains 15 residues. The CDR3 DNA is TGTGCCAGCAGTGTCGGAGGGACTGGGGCCAACGTCTTGACTTTC. Translation: CASSVGGTGANVLTF.

The rearrangement links TRBV5-1 to TRBJ2-5; TRBD1 is a possible D gene (6 bases). Germline V gene sequence: CDR1 SGHRS, CDR2 YFSETQ. V lost 4 bases to trimming and J lost 5 bases, with 24 bases between them. The CDR3 totals 17 residues. CDR3 residues: CASSTTPTGPGMETQYF. The DNA for the CDR3 is TGCGCCAGCAGCACGACCCCCACAGGGCCGGGGATGGAGACCCAGTACTTC. Variable domain in full (rest from reference TRBV5-1 and TRBJ2-5): KAGVTQTPRYLIKTRGQQVTLSCSPISGHRSVSWYQQTPGQGLQFLFEYFSETQRNKGNFPGRFSGRQFSNSRSEMNVSTLELGDSALYLCASSTTPTGPGMETQYFGPGTRLLVL.

The gene calls are TRBV7-3 and TRBJ2-2; D is tentatively TRBD1 or TRBD2 (5 bases each). Trimming stripped 0 bases from V and 2 bases from J, with 16 bases between. The CDR3 sequence is 18 residues long. From germline, CDR1 is SGHTA and CDR2 FQGTGA. The CDR3 DNA is TGTGCCAGCAGCTTAACGTTCCGGGGCCCCGATAACACCGGGGAGCTGTTTTTT. Its protein product is CASSLTFRGPDNTGELFF.

This clonotype was seen more than once but under ten times. V usage is TRBV20-1 and J usage is TRBJ2-3, with TRBD2 matching over 10 bases. Per the germline V gene, CDR1 is DFQATT and CDR2 is SNEGSKA (reference sequence). V lost 3 bases and J lost 6; bases outside the gene matches: 9. This CDR3 contains 15 residues. The CDR3 DNA sequence: TGCAGTGCTAGCAATCGGCTAGCGGGAGCTGATACGCAGTATTTT. This translates into CSASNRLAGADTQYF.

The chain couples TRBV7-9 to TRBJ2-7; perhaps TRBD2 as D (5 bases). Per germline, CDR1 SEHNR and CDR2 FQNEAQ (reference sequence). The CDR3 loop spans 17 amino acids. Trimming stripped 5 bases from V and 1 base from J, with 21 bases between. The CDR3 loop is CASSARKEGLVSYEQYF. In DNA form, the CDR3 reads TGTGCCAGCAGCGCCAGAAAAGAGGGCCTAGTTTCCTACGAGCAGTACTTC. The variable domain in full, completed from reference TRBV7-9 and TRBJ2-7, reads DTGVSQNPRHKITKRGQNVTFRCDPISEHNRLYWYRQTLGQGPEFLTYFQNEAQLEKSRLLSDRFSAERPKGSFSTLEIQRTEQGDSAMYLCASSARKEGLVSYEQYFGPGTRLTVT.

The J gene is TRBJ2-5, the V gene TRBV20-1, with D perhaps matching TRBD2 (6 bases). The germline gives CDR1 DFQATT, CDR2 SNEGSKA (reference sequence). The CDR3 has 14 amino acids. V was trimmed by 0 bases and J by 1 base, leaving 9 bases between them. CDR3 residues: CSAREKRAQETQYF. CDR3 coding DNA: TGCAGTGCTAGAGAGAAGCGGGCCCAAGAGACCCAGTACTTC.

This rearrangement joins TRBV20-1 to TRBJ2-1; D is perhaps TRBD2 (6 bases). The CDR3 is 16 amino acids. Trimming pared 5 bases from V and 0 bases from J, leaving 17 bases between. Germline V CDR1 and CDR2: DFQATT, SNEGSKA (reference sequence). The CDR3 DNA follows: TGCAGTGCTGATCTAGCGTCTCCGAACTCCTACAATGAGCAGTTCTTC. This translates into CSADLASPNSYNEQFF.

This clonotype was seen only a few times. The V gene is TRBV19, the J gene TRBJ2-1; possibly TRBD1 for D (5 bases). Trimming stripped 9 bases from V and 11 bases from J, with 17 bases between. This CDR3 contains 12 residues. Germline loops: CDR1 LNHDA, CDR2 SQIVND (reference sequence). CDR3 bases: TGTGCCAGCTCGATAAGGGGTGCCAAGCAGTTCTTC. Translating gives CASSIRGAKQFF.

This clonotype has only a few counts. The chain has TRBV19 and TRBJ2-7, with D maybe TRBD1 (5 bases). Trimming left V 7 bases short and J 0 bases short, with 16 bases between. Germline V gene lookup returns CDR1 LNHDA and CDR2 SQIVND (reference sequence). This CDR3 has 15 amino acids. This CDR3 is CASTPTAESSYEQYF. The CDR3 DNA reads as TGTGCCAGTACCCCGACAGCCGAAAGCTCCTACGAGCAGTACTTC.

A few counts support this clonotype. The chain couples TRBV29-1 to TRBJ2-1; 9 bases agree with TRBD1. From germline, CDR1 is SQVTM and CDR2 ANQGSEA. V dropped 8 bases and J dropped 4; count of bases not matched to a gene: 21. The CDR3 runs 18 residues. CDR3 region: CSLAGTGSPGGHYNEQFF. In DNA form, the CDR3 reads TGCAGCTTAGCCGGGACAGGGAGCCCGGGAGGACATTACAATGAGCAGTTCTTC.

The chain has TRBV10-2 and TRBJ2-7; no firm D call. The CDR3 is 13 residues long. V lost 3 bases and J 2 bases, leaving 8 bases between the germline ends. In germline, CDR1 is WSHSY, CDR2 SAAADI. In nucleotides, the CDR3 is TGCGCCAGCAGTGAACCAGAGCCCTACGAGCAGTACTTC. It is translated as CASSEPEPYEQYF.

This clonotype was recorded a few times. The chain carries TRBV5-1 and TRBJ1-2; 8 nucleotides agree with TRBD1. The CDR3 is made up of 16 amino acids. V lost 5 bases, J lost 2 bases, and 11 bases stayed unmatched. From germline, CDR1 is SGHRS and CDR2 YFSETQ. DNA of the CDR3: TGCGCCAGCAGAATCGCGATCGGACAGGGCAACTATGGCTACACCTTC. Protein: CASRIAIGQGNYGYTF. The full variable domain, with the rest looked up from reference TRBV5-1 and TRBJ1-2, is KAGVTQTPRYLIKTRGQQVTLSCSPISGHRSVSWYQQTPGQGLQFLFEYFSETQRNKGNFPGRFSGRQFSNSRSEMNVSTLELGDSALYLCASRIAIGQGNYGYTFGSGTRLTVV.

This chain uses TRBV5-1 with TRBJ1-6; D ambiguous. The CDR3 loop spans 13 amino acids. The germline CDR1 and CDR2 sequences are SGHRS and YFSETQ. Trimming stripped 6 bases from V and 16 bases from J, with 20 bases between. The CDR3 DNA reads as TGCGCCAGCAAAAACTCAACGACCCCGTCGCTCCACTTT. It encodes CASKNSTTPSLHF.

The chain recombines TRBV7-9 with TRBJ1-2; D might be TRBD1 (5 bases). Trimming shortened V by 4 bases and J by 5 bases, and 20 bases separated the two germline ends. The CDR3 runs 16 residues. Germline V gene sequence: CDR1 SEHNR, CDR2 FQNEAQ (reference sequence). The CDR3, as DNA: TGTGCCAGCAGCTCGCCACCGGGACTTATGGATTATGGCTACACCTTC. The encoded protein is CASSSPPGLMDYGYTF.

This clonotype was seen a single time. This sequence joins TRBV7-6 and TRBJ2-4; 7 nucleotides agree with TRBD1. The CDR3 contains 15 residues. CDR1 and CDR2 from the germline V gene are SGHVS and FNYEAQ. With 6 bases clipped from V and 8 bases from J, the junction kept 13 bases outside the gene matches. CDR3 residues: CASSSAPGGTYIQYF. The CDR3 DNA sequence: TGTGCCAGCAGTTCCGCGCCAGGGGGAACTTACATTCAGTACTTC.

Note on this clonotype: A read error may account for a junction end that differs from germline. The rearrangement joins TRBV7-2 to TRBJ2-4; 8 bases are a match to TRBD2. CDR3 length equals 15 residues. The germline gives CDR1 SGHTA, CDR2 FQGNSA. The CDR3 sequence: CASSSGGHGLASSRF. The CDR3, as DNA: TGTGCCAGCAGCTCCGGGGGGCACGGACTAGCCTCTAGCCGCTTC.

This clonotype was counted between two and nine times. The gene calls are TRBV10-3 and TRBJ1-5; D is perhaps TRBD1 (5 bases). The CDR3 sequence is 16 residues long. Germline-derived CDR1 and CDR2 are ENHRY and SYGVKD. V lost 6 bases and J lost 2, with 17 bases in between. CDR3 nucleotides: TGTGCCATCAGCCGAGGGGAAAACCAAGGCAATCAGCCCCAGCATTTT. This sequence encodes CAISRGENQGNQPQHF.

This clonotype occurred a few times. The rearrangement links TRBV28 to TRBJ1-6; no clear D. Germline assignment: CDR1 MDHEN and CDR2 SYDVKM. The CDR3 sequence is 12 residues long. V lost 3 bases and J 10 bases, leaving 7 bases between the germline ends. In nucleotides, the CDR3 is TGTGCCAGCAGTTTCATTGGCTCACCCCTCCACTTT. Translation: CASSFIGSPLHF.

The sample holds many counts of this clonotype. The J gene is TRBJ2-3, the V gene TRBV5-4; D remains ambiguous. This CDR3 comprises 14 residues. The V end was cut by 3 bases, the J end by 4 bases, with 12 bases between. Germline CDR1 SGHNT, CDR2 YYREEE (reference sequence). The CDR3 nucleotides read TGTGCCAGCAGCTATCGAGAATTCCCAGATACGCAGTATTTT. Protein product: CASSYREFPDTQYF.

The J gene is TRBJ2-1, the V gene TRBV18; possibly TRBD2 for D (6 bases). Germline CDR1 KGHSH, CDR2 LQKENI. V was clipped by 1 base and J by 9 bases, with 13 bases between them. The CDR3 has 14 amino acids. The CDR3 DNA is TGTGCCAGCTCACCACTGCGGGATATAGGTGAGCAGTTCTTC. Its translation is CASSPLRDIGEQFF.

V usage is TRBV7-2 and J usage is TRBJ2-5; D might be TRBD1 (5 bases). V lost 5 bases and J lost 2, with 15 bases in between. CDR1 is SGHTA, CDR2 FQGNSA, per germline. The CDR3 extends over 15 amino acids. The DNA of the CDR3 is TGTGCCAGCAGCCTGGGGCGCGGATCTCAAGAGACCCAGTACTTC. Protein: CASSLGRGSQETQYF. Full variable domain (missing parts from reference TRBV7-2 and TRBJ2-5): GAGVSQSPSNKVTEKGKDVELRCDPISGHTALYWYRQSLGQGLEFLIYFQGNSAPDKSGLPSDRFSAERTGGSVSTLTIQRTQQEDSAVYLCASSLGRGSQETQYFGPGTRLLVL.